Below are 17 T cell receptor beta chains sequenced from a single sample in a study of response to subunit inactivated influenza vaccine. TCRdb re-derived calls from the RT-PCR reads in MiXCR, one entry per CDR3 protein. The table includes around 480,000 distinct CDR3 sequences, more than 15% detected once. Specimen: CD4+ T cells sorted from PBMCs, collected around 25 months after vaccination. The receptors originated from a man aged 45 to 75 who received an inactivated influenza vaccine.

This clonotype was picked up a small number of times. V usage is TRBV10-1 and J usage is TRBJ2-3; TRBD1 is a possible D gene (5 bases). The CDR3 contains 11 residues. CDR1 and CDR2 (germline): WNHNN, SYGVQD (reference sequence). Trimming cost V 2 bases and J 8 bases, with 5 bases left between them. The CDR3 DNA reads TGCGCCAGCAGTGAGAGGGGTACGCAGTATTTT. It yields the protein CASSERGTQYF.

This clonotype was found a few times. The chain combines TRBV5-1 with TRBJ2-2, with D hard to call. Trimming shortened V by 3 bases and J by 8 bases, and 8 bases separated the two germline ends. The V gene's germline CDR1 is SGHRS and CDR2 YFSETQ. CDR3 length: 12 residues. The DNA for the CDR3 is TGCGCCAGCAGCTATGATGGAGGGGAGCTGTTTTTT. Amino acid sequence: CASSYDGGELFF.

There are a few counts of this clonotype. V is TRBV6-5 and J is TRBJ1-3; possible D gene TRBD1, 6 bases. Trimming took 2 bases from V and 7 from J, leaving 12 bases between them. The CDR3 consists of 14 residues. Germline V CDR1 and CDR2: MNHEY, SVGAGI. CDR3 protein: CASSYGGGTNTIYF. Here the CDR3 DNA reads TGTGCCAGCAGTTACGGGGGGGGCACGAACACCATATATTTT.

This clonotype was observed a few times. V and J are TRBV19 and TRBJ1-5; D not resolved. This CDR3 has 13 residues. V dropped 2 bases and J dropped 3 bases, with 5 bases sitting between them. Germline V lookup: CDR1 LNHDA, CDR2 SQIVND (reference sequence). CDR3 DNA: TGTGCCAGTAGTATATTTTTCAATCAGCCCCAGCATTTT. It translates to CASSIFFNQPQHF. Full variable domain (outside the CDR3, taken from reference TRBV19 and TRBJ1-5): DGGITQSPKYLFRKEGQNVTLSCEQNLNHDAMYWYRQDPGQGLRLIYYSQIVNDFQKGDIAEGYSVSREKKESFPLTVTSAQKNPTAFYLCASSIFFNQPQHFGDGTRLSIL.

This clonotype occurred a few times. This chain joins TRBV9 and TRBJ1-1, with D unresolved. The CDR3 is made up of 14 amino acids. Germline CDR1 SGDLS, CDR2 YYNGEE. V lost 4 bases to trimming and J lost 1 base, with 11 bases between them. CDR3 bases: TGTGCCAGCAGCTCCCGGGCCCAGAACACTGAAGCTTTCTTT. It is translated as CASSSRAQNTEAFF.

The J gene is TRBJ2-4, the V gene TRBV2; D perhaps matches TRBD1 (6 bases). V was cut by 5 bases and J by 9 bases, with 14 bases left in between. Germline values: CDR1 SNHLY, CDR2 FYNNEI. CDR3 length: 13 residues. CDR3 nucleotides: TGTGCCAGCAGTCCGGACAGCCAGGGCATTCAGTACTTC. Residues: CASSPDSQGIQYF.

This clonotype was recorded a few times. CDR3 in DNA: TGTGCCAGTGACAGGGGCACCGGGGAGCTGTTTTTT. Amino acid sequence: CASDRGTGELFF. J is TRBJ2-2 and V is TRBV6-5; 8 nucleotides align to TRBD1. CDR1 is MNHEY, CDR2 SVGAGI, per germline. The trim removed 9 bases at V and 4 bases at J, leaving 1 base unmatched. The CDR3 has 12 residues.

As DNA, the CDR3 is TGTGCCAGCAGCTTAGATGGGGCCCCCACAGATACGCAGTATTTT. Residues: CASSLDGAPTDTQYF. V is TRBV11-2 and J is TRBJ2-3; TRBD1 is a possible D gene (5 bases). The CDR3 totals 15 residues. The ends were cut back, 0 bases at V and 2 bases at J, with 9 bases in the middle. Per germline, CDR1 SGHAT and CDR2 FQNNGV.

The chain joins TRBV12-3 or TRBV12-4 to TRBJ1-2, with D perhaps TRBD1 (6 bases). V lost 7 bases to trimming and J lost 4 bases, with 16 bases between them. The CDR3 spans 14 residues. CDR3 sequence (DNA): TGTGCCAGCACCCCCTTGGGGGCTAGCTATGGCTACACCTTC. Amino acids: CASTPLGASYGYTF.

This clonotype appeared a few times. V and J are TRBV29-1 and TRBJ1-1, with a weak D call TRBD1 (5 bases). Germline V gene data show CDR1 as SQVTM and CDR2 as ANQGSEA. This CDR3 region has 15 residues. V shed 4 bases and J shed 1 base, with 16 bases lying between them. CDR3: CSVGSQAGTNTEAFF. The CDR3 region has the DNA TGCAGCGTTGGGAGCCAGGCGGGGACGAACACTGAAGCTTTCTTT.

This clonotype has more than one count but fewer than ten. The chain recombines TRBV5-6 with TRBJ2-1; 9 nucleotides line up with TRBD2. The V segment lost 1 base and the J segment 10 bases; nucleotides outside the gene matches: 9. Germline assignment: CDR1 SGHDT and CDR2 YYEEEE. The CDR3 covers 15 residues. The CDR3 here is CASSLMASGVGEQFF. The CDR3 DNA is TGTGCCAGCAGCTTGATGGCTAGCGGGGTAGGAGAGCAGTTCTTC.

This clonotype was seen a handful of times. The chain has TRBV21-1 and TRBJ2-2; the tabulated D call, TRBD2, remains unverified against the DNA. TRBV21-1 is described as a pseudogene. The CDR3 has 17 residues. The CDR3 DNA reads TGTGCCAGCAGCGGCCGACTAGCGGGGGTTTCAGTCGGGGAGCTGTTTTTT. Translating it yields CASSGRLAGVSVGELFF.

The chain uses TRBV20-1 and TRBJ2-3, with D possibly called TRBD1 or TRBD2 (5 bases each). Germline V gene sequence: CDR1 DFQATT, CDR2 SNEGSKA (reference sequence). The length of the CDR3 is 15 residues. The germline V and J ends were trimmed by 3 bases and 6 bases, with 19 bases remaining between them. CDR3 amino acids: CSARNPGRSQDTQYF. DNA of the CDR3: TGCAGTGCTAGGAACCCGGGACGTTCGCAGGATACGCAGTATTTT.

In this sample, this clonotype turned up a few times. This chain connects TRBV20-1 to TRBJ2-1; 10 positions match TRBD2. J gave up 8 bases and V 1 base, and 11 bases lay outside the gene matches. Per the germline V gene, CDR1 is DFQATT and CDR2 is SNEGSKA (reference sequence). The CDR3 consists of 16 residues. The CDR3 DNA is TGCAGTGCTAGAGTCCCTAGCGGGAGCTTTTTCGATGAGCAGTTCTTC. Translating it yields CSARVPSGSFFDEQFF.

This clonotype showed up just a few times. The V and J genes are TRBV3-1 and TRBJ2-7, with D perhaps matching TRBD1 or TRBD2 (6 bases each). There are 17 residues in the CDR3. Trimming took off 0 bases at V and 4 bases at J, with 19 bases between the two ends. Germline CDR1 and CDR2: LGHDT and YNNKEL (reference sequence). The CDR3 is CASSQDPTGLEGYEQYF. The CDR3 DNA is TGTGCCAGCAGCCAAGATCCCACAGGGCTGGAGGGATACGAGCAGTACTTC.

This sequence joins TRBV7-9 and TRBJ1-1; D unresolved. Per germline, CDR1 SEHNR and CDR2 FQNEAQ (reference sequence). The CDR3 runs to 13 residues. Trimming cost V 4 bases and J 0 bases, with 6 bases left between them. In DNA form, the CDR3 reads TGTGCCAGCAGCTCGTTCATGAACACTGAAGCTTTCTTT. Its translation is CASSSFMNTEAFF.

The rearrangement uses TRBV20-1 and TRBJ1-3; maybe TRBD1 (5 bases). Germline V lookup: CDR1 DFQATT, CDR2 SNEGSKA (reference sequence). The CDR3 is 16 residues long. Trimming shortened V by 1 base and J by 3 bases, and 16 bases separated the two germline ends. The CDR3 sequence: CSARGARQRDGNTIYF. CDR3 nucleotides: TGCAGTGCTAGAGGTGCCCGACAGCGAGATGGAAACACCATATATTTT.